This T cell receptor (beta chain) was obtained from a study of CD8 T cells in Susac syndrome. It was with random hexamers that about 0.45 to 1 ug RNA was reverse transcribed. The immunoSEQ assay covered 54 Vbeta and 13 Jbeta segments for CDR3. TCRdb analysed the immunoSEQ multiplex PCR reads with MiXCR anew, one entry per CDR3 protein. The sample has 100,000 or so distinct CDR3 sequences, 80% to 95% seen once. CDR1 SGHTA and CDR2 FQGNSA come from the germline V gene. V was cut by 0 bases and J by 6 bases, with 15 bases left in between. The CDR3 has 16 residues. TCR beta was sequenced from blood CD8+ and CD4+ T cells. Age- and sex-matched healthy donors served as the control group. Bulk CD8+ and CD4+ cells came from magnetic negative isolation; CD8+ TEMRA by FACS.

The source is a human donor in good health. The chain uses TRBV7-2 and TRBJ1-5, with a tentative D call TRBD1 (5 bases). The sequenced sample consisted of CD8+ T cells from PBMCs. This CDR3 is CASSLAAGGAGQPQHF. The CDR3 DNA reads as TGTGCCAGCAGCTTAGCGGCAGGAGGGGCAGGTCAGCCCCAGCATTTT.